Following are 6 T cell receptor beta chains from one sample sequenced in a study of identical twins. Each CDR3 protein gets one entry after TCRdb re-called the 5' RACE reads with MiXCR. The table includes about 700,000 distinct CDR3 sequences, roughly 6% detected once. Material for sequencing was naive T cells sorted from blood. The receptors shown here come from a man younger than 35 in good health.

This clonotype has more than one count but fewer than ten. The final CDR3 position lacks the conserved phenylalanine or tryptophan, pointing to a likely read error. The limits of the CDR3 on the DNA are not certain, so only TCRdb's listed CDR3 is given. The V call is TRBV20-1, the J call TRBJ2-5; the D segment call TRBD1 is taken from the table without a DNA check. Germline CDR1 is DFQATT and CDR2 is SNEGSKA (reference sequence). With termini counted, the CDR3 has 8 amino acids. CDR3 sequence: CSASPEEV.

In its sample, this clonotype was seen many times. The rearrangement links TRBV24-1 to TRBJ2-1; D may match TRBD1 or TRBD2 (5 bases each). This CDR3 is built from 13 residues. Germline loops: CDR1 KGHDR, CDR2 SFDVKD. Trimming shortened V by 7 bases and J by 6 bases, and 12 bases separated the two germline ends. CDR3 sequence: CATREPGGNEQFF. Here the CDR3 DNA reads TGTGCCACCAGGGAACCTGGGGGCAATGAGCAGTTCTTC.

This clonotype was recorded at least ten times. The chain uses TRBV24-1 and TRBJ1-1, with D unresolved. CDR3 size: 14 residues. Germline CDR1 is KGHDR and CDR2 is SFDVKD. V gave up 3 bases and J gave up 4 bases, with 11 bases separating them. The CDR3 protein is CATSDAGYPTEAFF. CDR3 in DNA: TGTGCCACCAGTGATGCCGGTTACCCCACTGAAGCTTTCTTT.

This clonotype came up a few times. The rearrangement links TRBV11-2 to TRBJ2-3, with 9 bases identical to TRBD2. CDR1 SGHAT and CDR2 FQNNGV come from the germline V gene. The CDR3 loop spans 16 amino acids. V lost 5 bases and J lost 4; bases outside the gene matches: 10. This CDR3 reads CASSHLGGRAPDTQYF. The DNA of the CDR3 is TGTGCCAGCAGCCACCTGGGCGGGAGGGCCCCAGATACGCAGTATTTT.

This clonotype was detected ten times or more. The chain combines TRBV29-1 with TRBJ2-1; tentative D call: TRBD2 (5 bases). From germline, CDR1 is SQVTM and CDR2 ANQGSEA. Trimming removed 8 bases from V and 5 bases from J, with 16 bases in between. The CDR3 consists of 13 residues. The CDR3 DNA follows: TGCAGCTTTATTCGGGGAGTCGACAATGAGCAGTTCTTC. This translates into CSFIRGVDNEQFF.

In this sample, this clonotype turned up many times. The V call is TRBV29-1, the J call TRBJ2-1; 11 nucleotides line up with TRBD2. This CDR3 region has 17 residues. J was trimmed by 7 bases and V by 2 bases; bases with no gene match: 13. From germline, CDR1 is SQVTM and CDR2 ANQGSEA. CDR3 region: CSVEFRVAGGRGNEQFF. For the CDR3, the DNA is TGCAGCGTTGAATTCAGGGTAGCGGGAGGGAGGGGAAATGAGCAGTTCTTC.